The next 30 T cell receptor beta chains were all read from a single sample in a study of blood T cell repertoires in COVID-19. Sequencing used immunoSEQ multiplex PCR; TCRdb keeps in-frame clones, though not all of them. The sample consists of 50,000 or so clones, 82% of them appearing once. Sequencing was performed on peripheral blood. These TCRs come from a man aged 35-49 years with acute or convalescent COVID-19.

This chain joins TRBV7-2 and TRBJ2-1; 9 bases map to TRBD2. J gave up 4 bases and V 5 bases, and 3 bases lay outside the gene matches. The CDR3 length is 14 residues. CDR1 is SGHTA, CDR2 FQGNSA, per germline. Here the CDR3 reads CASSGGGAYNEQFF. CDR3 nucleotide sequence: TGTGCCAGCAGCGGCGGGGGGGCTTACAATGAGCAGTTCTTC. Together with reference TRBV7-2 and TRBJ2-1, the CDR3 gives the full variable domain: GAGVSQSPSNKVTEKGKDVELRCDPISGHTALYWYRQSLGQGLEFLIYFQGNSAPDKSGLPSDRFSAERTGGSVSTLTIQRTQQEDSAVYLCASSGGGAYNEQFFGPGTRLTVL.

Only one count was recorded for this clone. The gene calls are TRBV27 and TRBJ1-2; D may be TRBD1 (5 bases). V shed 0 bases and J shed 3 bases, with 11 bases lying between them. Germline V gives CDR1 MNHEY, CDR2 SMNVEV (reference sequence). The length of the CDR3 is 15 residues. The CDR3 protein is CASSLSRGSHYGYTF. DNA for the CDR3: TGTGCCAGCAGTTTATCTAGGGGATCTCACTATGGCTACACCTTC.

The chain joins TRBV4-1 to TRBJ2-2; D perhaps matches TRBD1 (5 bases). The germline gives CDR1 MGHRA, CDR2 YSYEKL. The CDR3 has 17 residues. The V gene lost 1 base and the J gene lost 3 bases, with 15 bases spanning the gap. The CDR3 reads CASSQVDLQAYTGELFF. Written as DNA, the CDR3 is TGCGCCAGCAGCCAAGTCGACTTACAGGCGTACACCGGGGAGCTGTTTTTT.

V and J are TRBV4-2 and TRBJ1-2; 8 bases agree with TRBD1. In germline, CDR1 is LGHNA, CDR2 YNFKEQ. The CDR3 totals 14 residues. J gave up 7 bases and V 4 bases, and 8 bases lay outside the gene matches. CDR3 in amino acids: CASSPLDRGGGYTF. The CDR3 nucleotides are TGTGCCAGCAGCCCGTTAGACAGGGGTGGTGGCTACACCTTC.

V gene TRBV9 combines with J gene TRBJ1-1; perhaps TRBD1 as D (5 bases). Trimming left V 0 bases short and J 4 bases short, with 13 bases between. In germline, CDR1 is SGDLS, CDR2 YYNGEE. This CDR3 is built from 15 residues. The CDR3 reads CASSVEAGRSTEAFF. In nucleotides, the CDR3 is TGTGCCAGCAGCGTAGAGGCGGGACGGAGCACTGAAGCTTTCTTT.

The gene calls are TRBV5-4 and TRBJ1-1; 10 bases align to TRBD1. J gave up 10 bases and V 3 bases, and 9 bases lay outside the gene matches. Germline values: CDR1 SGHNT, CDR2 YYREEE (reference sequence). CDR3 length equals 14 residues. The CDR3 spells CASSSPGQGLLAFF. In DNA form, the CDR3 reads TGTGCCAGCAGCTCACCGGGACAGGGGCTTTTAGCTTTCTTT.

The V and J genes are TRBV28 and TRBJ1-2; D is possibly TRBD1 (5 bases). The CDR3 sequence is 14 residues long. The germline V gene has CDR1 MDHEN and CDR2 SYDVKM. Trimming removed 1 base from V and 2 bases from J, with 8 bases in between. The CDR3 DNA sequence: TGTGCCAGCAGTTTATCGGGGGGGAACTATGGCTACACCTTC. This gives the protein CASSLSGGNYGYTF.

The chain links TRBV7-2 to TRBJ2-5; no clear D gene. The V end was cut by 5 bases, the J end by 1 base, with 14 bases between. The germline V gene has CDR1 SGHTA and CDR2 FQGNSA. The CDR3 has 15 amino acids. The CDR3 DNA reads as TGTGCCAGCAGCCTACTGGGCATAACCCAAGAGACCCAGTACTTC. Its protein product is CASSLLGITQETQYF.

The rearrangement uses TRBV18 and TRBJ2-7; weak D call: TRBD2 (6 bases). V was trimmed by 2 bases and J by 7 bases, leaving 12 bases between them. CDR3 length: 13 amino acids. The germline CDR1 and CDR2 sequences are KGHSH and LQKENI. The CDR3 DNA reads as TGTGCCAGCTCACCAAACCCTAGCGAAGAGCAGTACTTC. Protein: CASSPNPSEEQYF.

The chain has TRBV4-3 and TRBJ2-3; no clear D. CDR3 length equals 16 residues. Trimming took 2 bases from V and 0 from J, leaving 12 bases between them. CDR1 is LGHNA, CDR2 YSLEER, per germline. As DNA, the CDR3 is TGCGCCAGCAGCCAAAATCCCGTAACTAGCACAGATACGCAGTATTTT. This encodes CASSQNPVTSTDTQYF.

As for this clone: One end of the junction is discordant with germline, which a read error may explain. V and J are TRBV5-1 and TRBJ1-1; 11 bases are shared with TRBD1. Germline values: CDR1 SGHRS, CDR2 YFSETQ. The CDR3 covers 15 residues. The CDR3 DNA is TGCGCCAACAGCTCCGGACAGGGGGCGTGGACTGAAGCTTTCTTT. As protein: CANSSGQGAWTEAFF.

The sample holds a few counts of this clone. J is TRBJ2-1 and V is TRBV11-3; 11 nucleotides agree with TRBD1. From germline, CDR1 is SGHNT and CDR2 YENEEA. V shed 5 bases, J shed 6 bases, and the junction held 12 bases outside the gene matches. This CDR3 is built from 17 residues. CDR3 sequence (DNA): TGTGCCAGCAGCCCCCACCCCTGGGGACAGGGGGGCAATGAGCAGTTCTTC. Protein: CASSPHPWGQGGNEQFF.

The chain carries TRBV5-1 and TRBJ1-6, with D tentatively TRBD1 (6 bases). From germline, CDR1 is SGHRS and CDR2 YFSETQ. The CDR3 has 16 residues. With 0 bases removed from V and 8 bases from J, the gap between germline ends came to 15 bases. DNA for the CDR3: TGCGCCAGCAGCTTGGGTATGGGGGGGGCTGATTCACCCCTCCACTTT. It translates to CASSLGMGGADSPLHF. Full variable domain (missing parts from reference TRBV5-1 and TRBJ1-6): KAGVTQTPRYLIKTRGQQVTLSCSPISGHRSVSWYQQTPGQGLQFLFEYFSETQRNKGNFPGRFSGRQFSNSRSEMNVSTLELGDSALYLCASSLGMGGADSPLHFGNGTRLTVT.

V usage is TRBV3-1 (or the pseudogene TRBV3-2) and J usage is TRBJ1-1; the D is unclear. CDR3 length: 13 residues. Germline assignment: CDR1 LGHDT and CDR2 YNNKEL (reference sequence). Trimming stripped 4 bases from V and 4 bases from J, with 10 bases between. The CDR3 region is CASSPSGVTEAFF. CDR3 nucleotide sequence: TGTGCCAGCAGCCCCTCCGGGGTCACTGAAGCTTTCTTT.

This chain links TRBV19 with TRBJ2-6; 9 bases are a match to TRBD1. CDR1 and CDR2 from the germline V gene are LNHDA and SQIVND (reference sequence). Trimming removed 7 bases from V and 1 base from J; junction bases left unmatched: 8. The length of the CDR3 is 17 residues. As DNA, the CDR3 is TGTGCCAGTACCTCTGGGACAGGGATTTCTGGGGCCAACGTCCTGACTTTC. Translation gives CASTSGTGISGANVLTF.

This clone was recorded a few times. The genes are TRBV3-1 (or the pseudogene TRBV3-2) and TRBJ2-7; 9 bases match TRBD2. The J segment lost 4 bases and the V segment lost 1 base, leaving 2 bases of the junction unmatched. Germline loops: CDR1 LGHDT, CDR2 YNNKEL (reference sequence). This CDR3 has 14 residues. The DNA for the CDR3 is TGTGCCAGCAGCCAAGGGGCGGGGGGGTACGAGCAGTACTTC. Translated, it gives CASSQGAGGYEQYF.

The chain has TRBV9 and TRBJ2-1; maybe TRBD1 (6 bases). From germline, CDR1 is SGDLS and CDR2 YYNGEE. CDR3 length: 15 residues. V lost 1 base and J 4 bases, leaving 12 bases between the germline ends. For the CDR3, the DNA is TGTGCCAGCAGCGTAAGAGGGCAGGGGTACAATGAGCAGTTCTTC. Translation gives CASSVRGQGYNEQFF.

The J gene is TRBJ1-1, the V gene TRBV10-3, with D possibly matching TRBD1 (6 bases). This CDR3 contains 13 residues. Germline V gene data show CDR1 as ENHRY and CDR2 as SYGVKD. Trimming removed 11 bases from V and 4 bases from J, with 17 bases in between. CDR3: CASSPGAGTEAFF. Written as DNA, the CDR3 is TGTGCCTCCTCACCAGGGGCGGGCACTGAAGCTTTCTTT.

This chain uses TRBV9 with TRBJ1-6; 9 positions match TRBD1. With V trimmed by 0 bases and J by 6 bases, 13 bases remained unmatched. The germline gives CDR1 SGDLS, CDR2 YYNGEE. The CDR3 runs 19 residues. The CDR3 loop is CASSVGGSGTGRFNSPLHF. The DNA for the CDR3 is TGTGCCAGCAGCGTAGGAGGGTCGGGGACAGGGAGATTTAATTCACCCCTCCACTTT.

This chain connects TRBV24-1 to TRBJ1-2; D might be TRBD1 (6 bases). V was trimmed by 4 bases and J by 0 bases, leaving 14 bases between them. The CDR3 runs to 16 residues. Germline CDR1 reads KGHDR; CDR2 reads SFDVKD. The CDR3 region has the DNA TGTGCCACCAGTGACTCCCACAGGGCTCCTAACTATGGCTACACCTTC. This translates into CATSDSHRAPNYGYTF.

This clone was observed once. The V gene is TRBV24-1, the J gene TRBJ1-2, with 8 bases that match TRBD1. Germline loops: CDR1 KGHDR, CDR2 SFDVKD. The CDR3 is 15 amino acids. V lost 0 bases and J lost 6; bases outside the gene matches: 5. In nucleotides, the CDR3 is TGTGCCACCAGTGATTTGGACAGGGGATGGGATGGCTACACCTTC. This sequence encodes CATSDLDRGWDGYTF.

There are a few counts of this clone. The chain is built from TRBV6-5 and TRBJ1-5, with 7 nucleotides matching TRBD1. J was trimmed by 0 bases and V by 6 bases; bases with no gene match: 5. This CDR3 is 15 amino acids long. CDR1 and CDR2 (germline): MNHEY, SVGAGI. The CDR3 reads CASSRQGDSNQPQHF. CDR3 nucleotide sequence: TGTGCCAGCAGCCGACAGGGAGATAGCAATCAGCCCCAGCATTTT.

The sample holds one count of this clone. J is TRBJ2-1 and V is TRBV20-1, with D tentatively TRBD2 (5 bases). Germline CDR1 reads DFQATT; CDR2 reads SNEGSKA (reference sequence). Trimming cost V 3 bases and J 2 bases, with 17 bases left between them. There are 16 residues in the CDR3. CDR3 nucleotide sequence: TGCAGTGCTAGTGGACTCTCTAGCAGCGCCTACAATGAGCAGTTCTTC. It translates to CSASGLSSSAYNEQFF.

The CDR3 spells CASGQGTGWEYF. CDR3 coding DNA: TGTGCCAGTGGACAGGGGACGGGGTGGGAGTATTTT. The rearrangement uses TRBV7-9 and TRBJ2-3; 9 bases are shared with TRBD1. V dropped 9 bases and J dropped 13; count of bases not matched to a gene: 11. Germline lookup yields CDR1 SEHNR and CDR2 FQNEAQ (reference sequence). The CDR3 contains 12 residues.

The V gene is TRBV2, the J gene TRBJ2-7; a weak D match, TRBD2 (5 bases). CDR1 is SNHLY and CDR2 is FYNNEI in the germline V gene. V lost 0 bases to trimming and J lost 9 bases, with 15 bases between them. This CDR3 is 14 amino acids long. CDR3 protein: CASSEAGRGSGQYF. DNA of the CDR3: TGTGCCAGCAGTGAAGCTGGCAGAGGGAGCGGGCAGTACTTC.

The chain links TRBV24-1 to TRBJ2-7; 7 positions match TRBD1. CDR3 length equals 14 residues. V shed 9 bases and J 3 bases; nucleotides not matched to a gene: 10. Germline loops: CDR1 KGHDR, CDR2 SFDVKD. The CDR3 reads CATPWPGGFYEQYF. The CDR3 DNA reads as TGTGCCACCCCGTGGCCAGGGGGATTCTACGAGCAGTACTTC.

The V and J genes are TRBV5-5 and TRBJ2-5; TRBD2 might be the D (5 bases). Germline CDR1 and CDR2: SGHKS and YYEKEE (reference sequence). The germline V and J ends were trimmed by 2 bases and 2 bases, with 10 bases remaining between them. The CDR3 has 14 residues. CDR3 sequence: CASSFGLIQETQYF. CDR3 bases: TGTGCCAGCAGCTTTGGACTCATACAAGAGACCCAGTACTTC.

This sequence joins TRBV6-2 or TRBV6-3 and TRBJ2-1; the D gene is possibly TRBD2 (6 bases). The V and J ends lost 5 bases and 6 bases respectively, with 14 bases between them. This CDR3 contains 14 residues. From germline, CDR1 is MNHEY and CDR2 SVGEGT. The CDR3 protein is CASSPPGGVNEQFF. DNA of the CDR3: TGTGCCAGCAGTCCGCCAGGCGGGGTCAATGAGCAGTTCTTC.

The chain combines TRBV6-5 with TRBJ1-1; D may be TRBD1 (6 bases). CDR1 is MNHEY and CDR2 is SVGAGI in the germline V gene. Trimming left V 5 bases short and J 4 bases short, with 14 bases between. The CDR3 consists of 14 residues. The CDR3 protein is CASSKIQGATEAFF. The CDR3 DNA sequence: TGTGCCAGCAGTAAAATACAGGGTGCCACTGAAGCTTTCTTT.

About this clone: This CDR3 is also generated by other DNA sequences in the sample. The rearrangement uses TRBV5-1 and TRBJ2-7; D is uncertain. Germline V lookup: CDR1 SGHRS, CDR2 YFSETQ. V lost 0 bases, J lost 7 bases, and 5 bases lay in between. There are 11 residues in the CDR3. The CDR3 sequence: CASSLDSEQYF. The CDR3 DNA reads TGCGCCAGCAGCTTGGATTCTGAGCAGTACTTC.